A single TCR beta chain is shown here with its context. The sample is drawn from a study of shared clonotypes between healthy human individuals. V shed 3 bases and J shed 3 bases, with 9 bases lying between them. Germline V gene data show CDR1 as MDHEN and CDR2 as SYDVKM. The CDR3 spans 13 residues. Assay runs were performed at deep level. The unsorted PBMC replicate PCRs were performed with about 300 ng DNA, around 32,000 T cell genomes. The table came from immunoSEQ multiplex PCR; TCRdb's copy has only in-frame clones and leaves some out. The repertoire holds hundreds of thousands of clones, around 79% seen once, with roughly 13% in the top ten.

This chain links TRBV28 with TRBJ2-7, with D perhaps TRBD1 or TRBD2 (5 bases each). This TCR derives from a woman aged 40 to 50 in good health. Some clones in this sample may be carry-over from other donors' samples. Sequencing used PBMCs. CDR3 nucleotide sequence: TGTGCCAGCAGTTTGGGACGGAACTACGAGCAGTACTTC. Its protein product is CASSLGRNYEQYF. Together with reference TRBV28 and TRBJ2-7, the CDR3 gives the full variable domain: DVKVTQSSRYLVKRTGEKVFLECVQDMDHENMFWYRQDPGLGLRLIYFSYDVKMKEKGDIPEGYSVSREKKERFSLILESASTNQTSMYLCASSLGRNYEQYFGPGTRLTVT.